The present TCR beta chain was sequenced within a study of blood T cell repertoires in COVID-19. The overall study: Samples representing acute and convalescent COVID-19 were sourced from the United States, Italy and Spain. From T cells, B-cell-depleted T cells, or PBMCs came the material, which was cDNA or gDNA.

Trimming took off 4 bases at V and 6 bases at J, with 21 bases between the two ends. Germline V gene sequence: CDR1 GTSNPN, CDR2 SVGIG (reference sequence). CDR3 length: 15 residues. Using immunoSEQ multiplex PCR, the repertoire was profiled, and TCRdb retains in-frame clones only, with some absent. The sample contains roughly 310,000 clones, almost 90% of which appear only once. Followed over time, Seattle patients had been enrolled while infection was active. The sample consisted of peripheral blood. The chain uses TRBV30 and TRBJ1-1, with a weak D call TRBD1 (5 bases). This clonotype was obtained from a woman in her 30s with COVID-19, enrolled during active disease. The CDR3 nucleotides read TGTGCCTGGAATGGGGGGTCGAGGGTCACCGCTGAAGCTTTCTTT. Amino acid sequence: CAWNGGSRVTAEAFF.